What follows are 17 T cell receptor beta chains derived from one specimen sequenced in a study of cytomegalovirus exposure and HLA in healthy donors. PCR involved 60 Vbeta and 13 Jbeta primers. Libraries were prepared by immunoSEQ multiplex PCR; TCRdb keeps only in-frame clonotypes and omits some of them. The sample lists 110,000 to 150,000 clones, around 75% occurring once. Sequenced sample: PBMCs. The receptors stem from a woman aged 25 to 39 in good health and CMV-seronegative.

This clone has a handful of counts. The rearrangement uses TRBV7-6 and TRBJ1-1; TRBD1 aligns across 9 bases. CDR1 and CDR2 (germline): SGHVS, FNYEAQ. The CDR3 totals 18 residues. After removal of 3 bases from V and 0 bases from J, the junction contained 11 bases not matched to a gene. Here the CDR3 DNA reads TGTGCCAGCAGCTTCGCCAAAGACAGGGGGTTTGTGAACACTGAAGCTTTCTTT. Its protein product is CASSFAKDRGFVNTEAFF.

The chain links TRBV5-1 to TRBJ1-3; D not certain. Germline V gives CDR1 SGHRS, CDR2 YFSETQ. The CDR3 is 15 residues long. V dropped 0 bases and J dropped 0 bases, with 7 bases sitting between them. The CDR3 region has the DNA TGCGCCAGCAGCTTGGAAGCCTTCTCTGGAAACACCATATATTTT. As protein: CASSLEAFSGNTIYF.

This clone has a single count. The genes are TRBV5-1 and TRBJ1-1; maybe TRBD1 (6 bases). Deletions cut 0 bases from V and 0 bases from J, with 15 bases between. The CDR3 is made up of 17 amino acids. CDR1 and CDR2 from the germline V gene are SGHRS and YFSETQ. CDR3 sequence: CASSLALGQSMNTEAFF. In nucleotides, the CDR3 is TGCGCCAGCAGCTTGGCCTTGGGACAAAGCATGAACACTGAAGCTTTCTTT.

Written as DNA, the CDR3 is TGTGCCAGCAGAGGACAGTCTGATAGCAATCAGCCCCAGCATTTT. Amino acids: CASRGQSDSNQPQHF. This chain links TRBV6-1 with TRBJ1-5, with D perhaps TRBD1 (6 bases). The germline gives CDR1 MNHNS, CDR2 SASEGT. The CDR3 runs 15 residues. The V end lost 6 bases, the J end lost 0 bases, and 12 bases lay between the germline ends.

This clone was observed a few times. The J gene is TRBJ1-2, the V gene TRBV2; 7 bases are a match to TRBD1. Trimming removed 6 bases from V and 0 bases from J; junction bases left unmatched: 7. CDR1 is SNHLY and CDR2 is FYNNEI in the germline V gene. This CDR3 spans 15 amino acids. The CDR3 here is CASRHRGSANYGYTF. CDR3 nucleotides: TGTGCCAGCAGACACAGGGGATCTGCTAACTATGGCTACACCTTC.

The chain uses TRBV7-2 and TRBJ2-1, with D tentatively TRBD2 (6 bases). The CDR3 runs to 17 residues. Trimming pared 1 base from V and 5 bases from J, leaving 18 bases between. Germline V lookup: CDR1 SGHTA, CDR2 FQGNSA. This CDR3 is CASSLVGGRGKDNEQFF. For the CDR3, the DNA is TGTGCCAGCAGCTTAGTGGGAGGTAGAGGGAAAGACAATGAGCAGTTCTTC.

The rearrangement joins TRBV7-8 to TRBJ2-7; 8 bases match TRBD2. The CDR3 is 18 amino acids. J was trimmed by 2 bases and V by 1 base; bases with no gene match: 13. The germline gives CDR1 SGHVS, CDR2 FQNEAQ. CDR3 nucleotide sequence: TGTGCCAGCAGCTTAGAAATTATCGGGGGGGGTAATACCTACGAGCAGTACGTC. This gives the protein CASSLEIIGGGNTYEQYV.

V is TRBV7-9 and J is TRBJ1-2; the match to TRBD1 covers 9 bases. Germline assignment: CDR1 SEHNR and CDR2 FQNEAQ (reference sequence). With 4 bases clipped from V and 9 bases from J, the junction kept 15 bases outside the gene matches. This CDR3 is 16 amino acids long. As DNA, the CDR3 is TGTGCCAGCAGCTCAACCTACCGGGACAGGGCTATCCGCTACACCTTC. Translation: CASSSTYRDRAIRYTF.

This clone was found a few times. This chain uses TRBV6-6 with TRBJ1-2; TRBD1 agrees at 8 bases. The CDR3 length is 14 residues. Germline V gene lookup returns CDR1 MNHNY and CDR2 SVGAGI (reference sequence). The V and J ends lost 6 bases and 1 base, in that order; junction bases with no gene match: 4. The CDR3 DNA reads TGTGCCAGCAGACCGGGACAGGATAACTATGGCTACACCTTC. Its translation: CASRPGQDNYGYTF.

CDR3 in amino acids: CASSFGTDNQPQHF. CDR3 nucleotides: TGCGCCAGCAGCTTCGGGACAGACAATCAGCCCCAGCATTTT. J is TRBJ1-5 and V is TRBV5-1; 7 nucleotides align to TRBD1. The CDR3 sequence is 14 residues long. Germline CDR1 is SGHRS and CDR2 is YFSETQ. V shed 2 bases, J shed 3 bases, and the junction held 2 bases outside the gene matches.

The CDR3 here is CASSQTGLDRAHGYTF. For the CDR3, the DNA is TGCGCCAGCAGCCAAACTGGATTGGACAGGGCCCATGGCTACACCTTC. This chain joins TRBV4-1 and TRBJ1-2, with TRBD1 matching over 8 bases. Germline assignment: CDR1 MGHRA and CDR2 YSYEKL. The CDR3 covers 16 residues. With V trimmed by 2 bases and J by 6 bases, 11 bases remained unmatched.

The chain employs TRBV9 and TRBJ1-2; 11 bases line up with TRBD1. Germline trimming cut 0 bases from V and 8 bases from J; bases unmatched to any gene: 6. CDR3 length equals 15 residues. Germline V gene data show CDR1 as SGDLS and CDR2 as YYNGEE. The CDR3, as DNA: TGTGCCAGCAGCGTAGCGGACAGGGGGCTTTACGGCTACACCTTC. Its translation: CASSVADRGLYGYTF.

The chain carries TRBV7-2 and TRBJ1-2; tentatively, D is TRBD1 (6 bases). The CDR3 loop spans 13 amino acids. The germline V gene has CDR1 SGHTA and CDR2 FQGNSA. V was clipped by 5 bases and J by 5 bases, with 12 bases between them. The CDR3 DNA reads as TGTGCCAGCAGCACACAGGGCGCATATGGCTACACCTTC. This gives the protein CASSTQGAYGYTF. Supplemented by reference TRBV7-2 and TRBJ1-2, the full variable domain reads GAGVSQSPSNKVTEKGKDVELRCDPISGHTALYWYRQSLGQGLEFLIYFQGNSAPDKSGLPSDRFSAERTGGSVSTLTIQRTQQEDSAVYLCASSTQGAYGYTFGSGTRLTVV.

The J gene is TRBJ2-5, the V gene TRBV5-1; the D gene is possibly TRBD1 (8 bases). The DNA end is a closer match to TRBJ2-7, so the J assignment may be wrong. The CDR3 length is 16 residues. Germline CDR1 reads SGHRS; CDR2 reads YFSETQ. CDR3 sequence: CASSWGGQGASYEQYF. CDR3 sequence (DNA): TGCGCCAGCAGCTGGGGGGGGCAGGGGGCTTCTTACGAGCAGTACTTC.

This clone was observed a single time. The chain uses TRBV6-5 and TRBJ1-2; D is perhaps TRBD1 (6 bases). Germline CDR1 and CDR2: MNHEY and SVGAGI. V gave up 2 bases and J gave up 4 bases, with 11 bases separating them. The CDR3 consists of 14 residues. The CDR3 region has the DNA TGTGCCAGCAGTTACCAGGGACACCTCTATGGCTACACCTTC. Its protein is CASSYQGHLYGYTF.

The chain uses TRBV2 and TRBJ2-7; TRBD2 aligns across 12 bases. The CDR3 contains 16 residues. Germline assignment: CDR1 SNHLY and CDR2 FYNNEI. V lost 4 bases to trimming and J lost 3 bases; unmatched junction nucleotides: 7. This CDR3 is CASSALTSGRGYEQYF. CDR3 nucleotide sequence: TGTGCCAGCAGTGCCTTGACTAGCGGGAGAGGCTACGAGCAGTACTTC. The full variable domain, its missing parts supplied by reference TRBV2 and TRBJ2-7, is EPEVTQTPSHQVTQMGQEVILRCVPISNHLYFYWYRQILGQKVEFLVSFYNNEISEKSEIFDDQFSVERPDGSNFTLKIRSTKLEDSAMYFCASSALTSGRGYEQYFGPGTRLTVT.

This chain joins TRBV9 and TRBJ2-3, with TRBD1 matching over 7 bases. Losses at the gene ends were 0 bases for V and 5 bases for J; bases not matched to a gene: 6. The CDR3 runs 15 residues. Germline-derived CDR1 and CDR2 are SGDLS and YYNGEE. The CDR3 protein is CASSVDRGFRDTQYF. The CDR3 DNA follows: TGTGCCAGCAGCGTAGACAGGGGATTCAGAGATACGCAGTATTTT.